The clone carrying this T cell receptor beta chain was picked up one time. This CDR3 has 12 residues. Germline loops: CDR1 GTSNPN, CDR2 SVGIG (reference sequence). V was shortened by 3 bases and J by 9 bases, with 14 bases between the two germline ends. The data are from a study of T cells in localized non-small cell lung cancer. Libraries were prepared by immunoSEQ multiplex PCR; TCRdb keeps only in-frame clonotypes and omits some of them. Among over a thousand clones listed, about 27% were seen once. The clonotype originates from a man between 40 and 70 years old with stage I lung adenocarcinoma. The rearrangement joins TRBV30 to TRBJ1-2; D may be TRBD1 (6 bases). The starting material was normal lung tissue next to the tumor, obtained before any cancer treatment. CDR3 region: CAWSPFGDSYTF. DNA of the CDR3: TGTGCCTGGAGCCCCTTCGGGGACAGCTACACCTTC.